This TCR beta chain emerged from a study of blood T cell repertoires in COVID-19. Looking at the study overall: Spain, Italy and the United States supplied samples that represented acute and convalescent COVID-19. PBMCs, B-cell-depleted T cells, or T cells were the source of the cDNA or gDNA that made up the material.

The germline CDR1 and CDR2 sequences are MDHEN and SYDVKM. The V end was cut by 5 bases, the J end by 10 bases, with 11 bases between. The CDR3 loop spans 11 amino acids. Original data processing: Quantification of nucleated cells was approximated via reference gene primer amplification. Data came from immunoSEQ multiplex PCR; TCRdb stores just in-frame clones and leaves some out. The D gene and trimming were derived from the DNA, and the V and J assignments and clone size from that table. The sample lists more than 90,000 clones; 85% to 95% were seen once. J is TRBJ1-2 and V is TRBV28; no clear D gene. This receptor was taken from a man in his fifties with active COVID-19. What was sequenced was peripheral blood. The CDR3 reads CASSPGRLYTF. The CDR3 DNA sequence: TGTGCCAGCAGTCCGGGTAGGCTCTACACCTTC.